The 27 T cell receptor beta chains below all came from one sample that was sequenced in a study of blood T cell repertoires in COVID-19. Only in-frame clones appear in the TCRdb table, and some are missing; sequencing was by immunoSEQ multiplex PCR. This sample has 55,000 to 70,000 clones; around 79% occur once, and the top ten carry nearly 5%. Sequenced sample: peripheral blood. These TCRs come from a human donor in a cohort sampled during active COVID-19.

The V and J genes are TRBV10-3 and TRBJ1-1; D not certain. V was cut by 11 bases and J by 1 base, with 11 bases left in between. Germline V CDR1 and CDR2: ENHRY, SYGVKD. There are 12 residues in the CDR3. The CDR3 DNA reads TGTGCCCTACGAGATACGAACACTGAAGCTTTCTTT. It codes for CALRDTNTEAFF.

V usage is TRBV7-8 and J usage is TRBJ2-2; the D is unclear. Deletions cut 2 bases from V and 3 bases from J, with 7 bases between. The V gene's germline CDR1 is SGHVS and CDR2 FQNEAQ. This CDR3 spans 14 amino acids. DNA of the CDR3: TGTGCCAGCAGCTTATTCACGGACACCGGGGAGCTGTTTTTT. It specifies CASSLFTDTGELFF.

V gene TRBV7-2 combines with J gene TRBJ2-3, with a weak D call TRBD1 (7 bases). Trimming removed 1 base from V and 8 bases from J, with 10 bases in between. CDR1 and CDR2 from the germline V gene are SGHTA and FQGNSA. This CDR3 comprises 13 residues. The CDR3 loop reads CASSLGQGGTQYF. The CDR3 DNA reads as TGTGCCAGCAGCTTAGGCCAGGGGGGTACGCAGTATTTT.

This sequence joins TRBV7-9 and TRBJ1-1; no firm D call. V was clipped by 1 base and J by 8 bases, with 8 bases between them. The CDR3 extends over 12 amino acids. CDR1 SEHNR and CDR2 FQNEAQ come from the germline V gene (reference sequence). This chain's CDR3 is CASSLGRIEAFF. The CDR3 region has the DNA TGTGCCAGCAGCTTAGGGCGGATCGAAGCTTTCTTT.

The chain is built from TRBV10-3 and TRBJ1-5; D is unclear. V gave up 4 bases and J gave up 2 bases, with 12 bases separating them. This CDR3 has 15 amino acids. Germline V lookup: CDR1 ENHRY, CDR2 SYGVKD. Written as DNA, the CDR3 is TGTGCCATCAGTGCCCTCGGTTTGGGCAATCAGCCCCAGCATTTT. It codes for CAISALGLGNQPQHF.

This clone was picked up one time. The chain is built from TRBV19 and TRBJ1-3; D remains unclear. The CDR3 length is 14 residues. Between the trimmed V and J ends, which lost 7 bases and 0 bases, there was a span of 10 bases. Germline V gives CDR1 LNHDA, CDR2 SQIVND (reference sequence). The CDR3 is CASIPGSSGNTIYF. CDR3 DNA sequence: TGTGCCAGTATTCCAGGTTCCTCTGGAAACACCATATATTTT.

CDR3: CASSLLAGGRDEQFF. The CDR3 DNA follows: TGTGCCAGCAGTTTATTAGCGGGAGGGCGGGATGAGCAGTTCTTC. This chain connects TRBV28 to TRBJ2-1; 11 bases map to TRBD2. This CDR3 has 15 amino acids. V lost 1 base to trimming and J lost 8 bases; unmatched junction nucleotides: 4. Germline-derived CDR1 and CDR2 are MDHEN and SYDVKM.

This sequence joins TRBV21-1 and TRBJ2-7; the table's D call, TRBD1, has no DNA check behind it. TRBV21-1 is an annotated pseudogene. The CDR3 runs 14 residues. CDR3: CANPKGQGVHEQYF. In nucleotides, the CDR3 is TGTGCCAACCCCAAGGGACAGGGGGTCCACGAGCAGTACTTC.

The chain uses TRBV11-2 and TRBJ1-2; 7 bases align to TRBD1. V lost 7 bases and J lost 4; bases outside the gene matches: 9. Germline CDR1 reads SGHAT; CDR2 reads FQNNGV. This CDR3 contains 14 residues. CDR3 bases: TGTGCCAGCAAGGGGGCGGGGACAGCCTATGGCTACACCTTC. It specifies CASKGAGTAYGYTF.

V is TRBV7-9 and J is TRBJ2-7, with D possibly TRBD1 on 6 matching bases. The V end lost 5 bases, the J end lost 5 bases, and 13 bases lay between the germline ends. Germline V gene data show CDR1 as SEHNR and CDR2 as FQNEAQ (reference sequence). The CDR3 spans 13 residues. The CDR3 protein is CASSADRPHEQYF. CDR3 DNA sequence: TGTGCCAGCAGCGCCGACAGGCCCCACGAGCAGTACTTC.

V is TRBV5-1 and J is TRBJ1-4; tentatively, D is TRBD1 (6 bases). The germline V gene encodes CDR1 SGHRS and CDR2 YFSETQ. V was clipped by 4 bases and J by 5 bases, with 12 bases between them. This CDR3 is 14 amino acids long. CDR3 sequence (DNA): TGCGCCAGCAGCAAACAGGGAGAGAATGAAAAACTGTTTTTT. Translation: CASSKQGENEKLFF.

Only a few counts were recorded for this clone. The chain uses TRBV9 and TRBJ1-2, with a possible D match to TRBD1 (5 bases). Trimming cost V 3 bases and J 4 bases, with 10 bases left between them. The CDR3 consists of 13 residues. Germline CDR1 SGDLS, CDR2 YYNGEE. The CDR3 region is CASSAGHGYGYTF. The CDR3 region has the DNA TGTGCCAGCAGCGCCGGACACGGCTATGGCTACACCTTC.

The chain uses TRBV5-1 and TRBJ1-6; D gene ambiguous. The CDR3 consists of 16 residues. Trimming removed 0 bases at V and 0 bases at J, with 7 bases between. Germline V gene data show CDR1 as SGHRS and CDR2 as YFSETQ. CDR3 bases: TGCGCCAGCAGCTTGGTTGGGAGCTCCTATAATTCACCCCTCCACTTT. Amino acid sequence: CASSLVGSSYNSPLHF.

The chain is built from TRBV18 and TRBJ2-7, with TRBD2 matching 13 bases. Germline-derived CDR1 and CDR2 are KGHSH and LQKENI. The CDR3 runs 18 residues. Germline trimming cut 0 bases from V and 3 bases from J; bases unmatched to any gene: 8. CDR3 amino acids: CASSPPTSGRKWGYEQYF. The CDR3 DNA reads TGTGCCAGCTCACCACCGACTAGCGGGAGGAAGTGGGGCTACGAGCAGTACTTC.

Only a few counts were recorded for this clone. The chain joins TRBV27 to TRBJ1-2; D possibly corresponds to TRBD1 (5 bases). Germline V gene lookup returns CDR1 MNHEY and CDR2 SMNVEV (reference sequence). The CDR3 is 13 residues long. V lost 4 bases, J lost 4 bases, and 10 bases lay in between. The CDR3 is CASSYRPSYGYTF. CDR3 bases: TGTGCCAGCAGTTACAGGCCCTCCTATGGCTACACCTTC.

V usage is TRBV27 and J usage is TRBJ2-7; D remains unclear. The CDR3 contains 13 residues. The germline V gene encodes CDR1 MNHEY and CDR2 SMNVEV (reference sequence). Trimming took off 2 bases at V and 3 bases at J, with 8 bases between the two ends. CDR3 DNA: TGTGCCAGCAGTTTAAGCAGAGGCTACGAGCAGTACTTC. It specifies CASSLSRGYEQYF.

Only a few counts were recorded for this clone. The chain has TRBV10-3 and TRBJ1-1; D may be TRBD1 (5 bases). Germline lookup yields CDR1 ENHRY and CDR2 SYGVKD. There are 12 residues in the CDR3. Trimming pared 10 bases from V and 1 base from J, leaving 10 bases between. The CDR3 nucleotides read TGTGCCAGTCAAACAGGGAACACTGAAGCTTTCTTT. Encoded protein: CASQTGNTEAFF.

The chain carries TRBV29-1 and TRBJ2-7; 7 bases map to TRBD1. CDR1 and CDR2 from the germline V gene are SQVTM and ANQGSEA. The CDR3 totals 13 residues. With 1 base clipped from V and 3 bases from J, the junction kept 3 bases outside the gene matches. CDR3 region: CSVEGQGGYEQYF. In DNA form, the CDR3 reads TGCAGCGTTGAAGGACAGGGTGGCTACGAGCAGTACTTC.

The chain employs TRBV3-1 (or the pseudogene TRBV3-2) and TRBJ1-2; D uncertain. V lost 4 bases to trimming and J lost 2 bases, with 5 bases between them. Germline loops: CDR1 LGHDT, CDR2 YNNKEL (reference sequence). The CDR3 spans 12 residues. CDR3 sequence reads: CASSLRNYGYTF. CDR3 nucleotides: TGTGCCAGCAGCCTTCGGAACTATGGCTACACCTTC.

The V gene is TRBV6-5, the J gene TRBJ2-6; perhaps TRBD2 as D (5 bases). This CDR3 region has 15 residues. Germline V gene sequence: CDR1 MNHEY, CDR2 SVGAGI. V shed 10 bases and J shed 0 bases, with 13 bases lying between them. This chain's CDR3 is CATSTGSSGANVLTF. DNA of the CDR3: TGTGCCACCTCCACGGGAAGCTCTGGGGCCAACGTCCTGACTTTC.

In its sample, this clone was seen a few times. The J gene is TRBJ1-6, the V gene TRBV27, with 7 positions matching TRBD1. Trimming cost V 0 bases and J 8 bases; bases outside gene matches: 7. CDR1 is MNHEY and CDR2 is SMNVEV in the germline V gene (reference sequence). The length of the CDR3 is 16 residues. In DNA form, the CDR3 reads TGTGCCAGCAGTTTATCGAACAGGGGATTCCATTCACCCCTCCACTTT. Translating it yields CASSLSNRGFHSPLHF.

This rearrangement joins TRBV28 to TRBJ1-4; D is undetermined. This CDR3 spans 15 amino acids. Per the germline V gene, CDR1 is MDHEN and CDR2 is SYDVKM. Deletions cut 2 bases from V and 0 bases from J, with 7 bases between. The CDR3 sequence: CASSLGGTTNEKLFF. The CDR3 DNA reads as TGTGCCAGCAGTTTAGGAGGTACAACTAATGAAAAACTGTTTTTT.

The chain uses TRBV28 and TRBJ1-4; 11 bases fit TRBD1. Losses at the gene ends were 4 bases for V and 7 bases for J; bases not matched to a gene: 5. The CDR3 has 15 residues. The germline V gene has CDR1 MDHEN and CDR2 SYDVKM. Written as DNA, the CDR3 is TGTGCCAGCAGTTCCGGACAGGGGGCGGTTGAAAAACTGTTTTTT. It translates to CASSSGQGAVEKLFF.

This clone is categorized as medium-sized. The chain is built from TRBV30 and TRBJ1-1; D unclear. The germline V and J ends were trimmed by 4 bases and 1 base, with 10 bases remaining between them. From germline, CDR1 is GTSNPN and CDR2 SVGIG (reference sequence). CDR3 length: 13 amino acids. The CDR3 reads CAWNEIPNTEAFF. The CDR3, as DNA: TGTGCCTGGAACGAGATTCCGAACACTGAAGCTTTCTTT. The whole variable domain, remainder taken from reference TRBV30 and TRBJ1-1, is SQTIHQWPATLVQPVGSPLSLECTVEGTSNPNLYWYRQAAGRGLQLLFYSVGIGQISSEVPQNLSASRPQDRQFILSSKKLLLSDSGFYLCAWNEIPNTEAFFGQGTRLTVV.

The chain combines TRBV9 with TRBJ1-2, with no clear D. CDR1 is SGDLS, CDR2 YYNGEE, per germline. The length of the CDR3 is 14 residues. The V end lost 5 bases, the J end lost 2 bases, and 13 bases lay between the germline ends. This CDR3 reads CASRESGANYGYTF. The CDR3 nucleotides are TGTGCCAGCAGGGAGTCGGGAGCCAACTATGGCTACACCTTC.

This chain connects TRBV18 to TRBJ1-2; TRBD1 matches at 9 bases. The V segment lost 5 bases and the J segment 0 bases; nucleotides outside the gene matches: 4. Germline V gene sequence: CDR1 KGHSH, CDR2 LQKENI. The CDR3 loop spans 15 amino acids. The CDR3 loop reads CASSEDRGTNYGYTF. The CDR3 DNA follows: TGTGCCAGCTCAGAAGACAGGGGGACTAACTATGGCTACACCTTC.

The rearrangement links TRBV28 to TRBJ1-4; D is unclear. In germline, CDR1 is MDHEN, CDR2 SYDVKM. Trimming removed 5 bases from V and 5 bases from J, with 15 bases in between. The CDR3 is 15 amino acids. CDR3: CASSLTSWENEKLFF. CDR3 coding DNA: TGTGCCAGCAGTCTTACATCCTGGGAGAATGAAAAACTGTTTTTT. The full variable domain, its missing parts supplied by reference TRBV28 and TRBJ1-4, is DVKVTQSSRYLVKRTGEKVFLECVQDMDHENMFWYRQDPGLGLRLIYFSYDVKMKEKGDIPEGYSVSREKKERFSLILESASTNQTSMYLCASSLTSWENEKLFFGSGTQLSVL.